The 8 T cell receptor beta chains listed next were all sequenced from one sample in a study of T-cell reconstitution after alpha-beta-depleted transplantation in children. Unique molecular identifiers were incorporated into the prepared TCRbeta library. Each CDR3 protein is one row after TCRdb ran MiXCR on the PCR reads. The table lists around 600,000 distinct CDR3 sequences, about 23% of them singletons. The sequenced sample was PBMCs, mostly from graft donor cells, obtained 360 days after TCRalphabeta/CD19-depleted stem cell transplant. The source of these receptors is a boy under three years old who had a stem cell transplant for acute myeloid leukemia, so the T cells may come from the graft donor.

V usage is TRBV27 and J usage is TRBJ2-1; D possibly corresponds to TRBD2 (6 bases). Per the germline V gene, CDR1 is MNHEY and CDR2 is SMNVEV (reference sequence). The V gene lost 5 bases and the J gene lost 8 bases, with 16 bases spanning the gap. CDR3 length equals 14 residues. This CDR3 is CASSLLEGMDEQFF. DNA of the CDR3: TGTGCCAGCAGTCTCTTGGAGGGGATGGATGAGCAGTTCTTC.

V gene TRBV18 combines with J gene TRBJ2-7, with unresolved D. Germline CDR1 reads KGHSH; CDR2 reads LQKENI. There are 16 residues in the CDR3. V was cut by 2 bases and J by 0 bases, with 14 bases left in between. The chain's CDR3 is CASSPLHDSRSYEQYF. CDR3 coding DNA: TGTGCCAGCTCACCATTGCATGACTCCCGCTCCTACGAGCAGTACTTC.

The table lists this clonotype with many counts. V usage is TRBV29-1 and J usage is TRBJ2-6; perhaps TRBD1 as D (7 bases). Trimming pared 6 bases from V and 1 base from J, leaving 13 bases between. CDR3 length equals 15 residues. Per the germline V gene, CDR1 is SQVTM and CDR2 is ANQGSEA. The chain's CDR3 is CSVPTGTSGANVLTF. CDR3 in DNA: TGCAGCGTGCCGACAGGGACTTCTGGGGCCAACGTCCTGACTTTC.

This clonotype was counted between two and nine times. This sequence joins TRBV25-1 and TRBJ2-3; D gene ambiguous. Germline CDR1 MGHDK, CDR2 SYGVNS. The V end lost 2 bases, the J end lost 2 bases, and 11 bases lay between the germline ends. This CDR3 is built from 15 residues. The DNA for the CDR3 is TGTGCCAGCAGTGAAGGACGGCGGTTCACAGATACGCAGTATTTT. Amino acid sequence: CASSEGRRFTDTQYF.

This rearrangement joins TRBV20-1 to TRBJ1-1, with D tentatively TRBD1 (6 bases). Trimming left V 2 bases short and J 4 bases short, with 14 bases between. The CDR3 consists of 14 residues. Per germline, CDR1 DFQATT and CDR2 SNEGSKA (reference sequence). In DNA form, the CDR3 reads TGCAGTGCTAGACCCCCAGGGGTGGGCACTGAAGCTTTCTTT. Protein product: CSARPPGVGTEAFF.

This clonotype was counted only a few times. The genes are TRBV20-1 and TRBJ2-7; TRBD2 matches 8 bases. Unmatched junction bases numbered 9, after V lost 5 bases and J lost 0 bases. CDR3 length: 15 residues. Germline V gene data show CDR1 as DFQATT and CDR2 as SNEGSKA (reference sequence). The CDR3 coding sequence is TGCAGTGCTGGAGCAAGCGGGGGCGGCTCCTACGAGCAGTACTTC. Translating gives CSAGASGGGSYEQYF.

Turning to this clonotype: This may come from a read error, since a much larger clone is one base off. V usage is TRBV7-9 and J usage is TRBJ1-4; 8 bases line up with TRBD1. The germline V gene encodes CDR1 SEHNR and CDR2 FQNEAQ (reference sequence). The CDR3 runs to 16 residues. Trimming at V came to 3 bases and at J to 6 bases, leaving 9 bases not matched to a gene. CDR3 DNA: TGTGCCAGCAGCTTCGACAGGGGCGCGATGGATGAAAAACTGTTTTTT. Encoded protein: CASSFDRGAMDEKLFF.

The sample holds a few counts of this clonotype. CDR3 DNA sequence: TGTGCCAGCAGCTTCCCCAGGAACACTGAAGCTTTCTTT. Protein product: CASSFPRNTEAFF. V is TRBV7-9 and J is TRBJ1-1; D is ambiguous. V lost 3 bases to trimming and J lost 1 base, with 6 bases between them. The germline V gene has CDR1 SEHNR and CDR2 FQNEAQ (reference sequence). There are 13 residues in the CDR3.